The 7 T cell receptor beta chains below all came from one sample that was sequenced in a study of T cells in women clearing cervical HPV infection. Data came from immunoSEQ multiplex PCR; TCRdb stores just in-frame clones and leaves some out. The sample has approximately 18,000 clones, and its top ten clones hold around a tenth. Source material: blood buffy coat. Every receptor here comes from a woman aged 18 to 69 with a cervical HPV16 infection that either progressed to CIN3+ or cleared (not recorded which).

Details on this clone: The CDR3 end lies 3 residues beyond the end of the read and is filled in from the germline J gene. The J gene is TRBJ2-5, the V gene TRBV30; tentatively, D is TRBD1 (5 bases). CDR3 length: 13 amino acids. Germline V gives CDR1 GTSNPN, CDR2 SVGIG (reference sequence). Between the trimmed V and J ends, which lost 4 bases and 2 bases, there was a span of 11 bases. This CDR3 is CAWKVQGQETQYF. Partial CDR3 DNA: TGTGCCTGGAAGGTCCAGGGTCAAGAGACC.

As concerns this clone: From the germline J gene comes the end of the CDR3, since the read stops 3 residues before it. The chain uses TRBV4-1 and TRBJ1-1, with D uncertain. Germline CDR1 MGHRA, CDR2 YSYEKL. V was shortened by 0 bases and J by 0 bases, with 17 bases between the two germline ends. The CDR3 is 18 residues long. CDR3 bases read: TGCGCCAGCAGCCAAGATAATTTTGGCACATCACTGAACACTGAA. It encodes CASSQDNFGTSLNTE. The whole CDR3 sequence reads CASSQDNFGTSLNTEAFF.

Points on this clone: The read ends 3 residues before the CDR3 terminus; that terminus is restored from the germline J gene. This sequence joins TRBV5-1 and TRBJ2-7, with 8 positions matching TRBD1. CDR1 and CDR2 from the germline V gene are SGHRS and YFSETQ. This CDR3 has 16 amino acids. V lost 5 bases, J lost 1 base, and 11 bases stayed unmatched. CDR3 DNA, as far as it was read: TGCGCCAGCAGTCCGGGACAGGCCACCCTATCCTACGAG. It translates to CASSPGQATLSYE. The whole CDR3 sequence reads CASSPGQATLSYEQYF. Looking up the rest from reference TRBV5-1 and TRBJ2-7 gives the full variable domain: KAGVTQTPRYLIKTRGQQVTLSCSPISGHRSVSWYQQTPGQGLQFLFEYFSETQRNKGNFPGRFSGRQFSNSRSEMNVSTLELGDSALYLCASSPGQATLSYEQYFGPGTRLTVT.

This clone is labeled medium-sized based on frequency. The read stops 3 residues short of the end of the CDR3; the missing end is completed from the germline J gene. The rearrangement links TRBV5-6 to TRBJ1-2; 9 bases fit TRBD1. This CDR3 is built from 14 residues. V trimming: 3 bases; J trimming: 7 bases; junction bases outside the gene matches: 7. Per germline, CDR1 SGHDT and CDR2 YYEEEE. CDR3 loop: CASSSQGALGGYTF. Incomplete CDR3 DNA: TGTGCCAGCAGCTCACAGGGGGCGTTGGGTGGC. The entire variable domain, with the rest obtained from reference TRBV5-6 and TRBJ1-2, is as follows: DAGVTQSPTHLIKTRGQQVTLRCSPKSGHDTVSWYQQALGQGPQFIFQYYEEEERQRGNFPDRFSGHQFPNYSSELNVNALLLGDSALYLCASSSQGALGGYTFGSGTRLTVV.

Remarks on this clone: Read data end 3 residues before the CDR3 end; the end is taken from the germline J gene. The chain carries TRBV7-6 and TRBJ2-3; 7 bases are a match to TRBD2. Germline CDR1 and CDR2: SGHVS and FNYEAQ. The CDR3 has 13 amino acids. The V and J ends lost 6 bases and 5 bases, in that order; junction bases with no gene match: 5. CDR3 DNA, as far as it was read: TGTGCCAGCAGGCCCGGGGAGGGAGATACG. This encodes CASRPGEGDT. The whole CDR3 region reads CASRPGEGDTQYF.

Concerning this clone itself: The missing CDR3 end, 3 residues past where the read stops, is filled in from the germline J gene. This chain connects TRBV14 to TRBJ1-6, with 7 bases matching TRBD1. Germline assignment: CDR1 SGHDN and CDR2 FVKESK. The V segment lost 1 base and the J segment 0 bases; nucleotides outside the gene matches: 9. This CDR3 has 19 amino acids. The sequenced CDR3 bases are TGTGCCAGCAGCCAAGGTCGGGACAGAAGAAGCTCCTATAATTCACCC. This gives the protein CASSQGRDRRSSYNSP. The whole CDR3 region reads CASSQGRDRRSSYNSPLHF.

Turning to this clone: The CDR3 extends 3 residues past the end of the read, so its final part is completed from the germline J gene. The rearrangement links TRBV10-3 to TRBJ1-2, with 11 bases matching TRBD1. The CDR3 runs 15 residues. Germline V gene sequence: CDR1 ENHRY, CDR2 SYGVKD. V lost 0 bases, J lost 6 bases, and 3 bases stayed unmatched. The covered CDR3 bases are TGTGCCATCAGTGAGTCTGGGACAGGGGGTAATGGC. Translated: CAISESGTGGNG. The entire CDR3 protein is CAISESGTGGNGYTF.